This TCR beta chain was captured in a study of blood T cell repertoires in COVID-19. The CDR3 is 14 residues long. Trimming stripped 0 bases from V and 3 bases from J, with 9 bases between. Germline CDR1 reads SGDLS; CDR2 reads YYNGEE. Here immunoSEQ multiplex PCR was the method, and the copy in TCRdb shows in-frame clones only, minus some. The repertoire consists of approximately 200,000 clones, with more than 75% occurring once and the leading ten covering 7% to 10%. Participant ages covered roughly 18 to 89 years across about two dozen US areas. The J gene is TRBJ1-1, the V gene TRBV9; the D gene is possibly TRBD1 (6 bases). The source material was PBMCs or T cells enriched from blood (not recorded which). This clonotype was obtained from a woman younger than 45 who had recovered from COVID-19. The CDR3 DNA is TGTGCCAGCAGCGTAGCAGGGGACGACACTGAAGCTTTCTTT. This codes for CASSVAGDDTEAFF.